These 11 T cell receptor beta chains originate from one sample sequenced in a study of post-analysis software for immune sequencing data. Their cognate antigens are unknown. Findings of the study overall: TRBV5-6, TRBV5-1 and TRBV20-1 were among five TRBV segments more frequent in patients than controls.

The TCR beta cDNA libraries contained unique molecular identifiers. TCRdb passed the PCR reads through MiXCR, listing each CDR3 protein once. The table includes around 200,000 distinct CDR3 sequences, around 29% detected once. Material for sequencing was blood. The receptor set was obtained from a girl younger than 18 with multiple sclerosis.

This clonotype appeared a few times. This rearrangement joins TRBV20-1 to TRBJ1-5, with 10 bases fitting TRBD1. Trimming cost V 6 bases and J 1 base; bases outside gene matches: 9. This CDR3 region has 16 residues. The germline V gene has CDR1 DFQATT and CDR2 SNEGSKA (reference sequence). The CDR3 region has the DNA TGCAGTGCCGCGCTCTGGGACAGGGGAAGCAATCAGCCCCAGCATTTT. Protein sequence: CSAALWDRGSNQPQHF.

To note about this clonotype: An end of the junction does not agree with germline; a read error may underlie this. V gene TRBV18 combines with J gene TRBJ2-5; weak D call: TRBD1 (6 bases). The germline V gene has CDR1 KGHSH and CDR2 LQKENI. The CDR3 runs to 14 residues. Here the CDR3 DNA reads TGTGCCAGCTCACCCATGGGGGCGGAAGAGGCCCAGTACTTC. Encoded protein: CASSPMGAEEAQYF.

This clonotype has at least ten counts. The V gene is TRBV6-2 or TRBV6-3, the J gene TRBJ2-5; the match to TRBD1 covers 7 bases. After removal of 2 bases from V and 4 bases from J, the junction contained 4 bases not matched to a gene. The CDR3 is made up of 14 amino acids. Germline V gene sequence: CDR1 MNHEY, CDR2 SVGEGT. CDR3 in DNA: TGTGCCAGCAGTTACGACAGGGTGTCAGAGACCCAGTACTTC. Protein sequence: CASSYDRVSETQYF.

A remark on this clonotype: This sequence may be a read error, since a much larger clone differs from it by one base. This chain links TRBV4-1 with TRBJ1-6, with D perhaps matching TRBD1 (6 bases). Per the germline V gene, CDR1 is MGHRA and CDR2 is YSYEKL. V dropped 0 bases and J dropped 11 bases, with 17 bases sitting between them. The CDR3 has 16 amino acids. The CDR3 here is CASSQDNGGPGPPLHF. CDR3 DNA: TGCGCCAGCAGCCAAGATAACGGGGGGCCAGGGCCACCCCTCCACTTT.

This clonotype was counted between two and nine times. This chain links TRBV5-1 with TRBJ1-1; D is perhaps TRBD1 (6 bases). Between the trimmed V and J ends, which lost 1 base and 0 bases, there was a span of 10 bases. The CDR3 consists of 15 residues. Germline V gene lookup returns CDR1 SGHRS and CDR2 YFSETQ. This CDR3 is CASSLTGPLNTEAFF. CDR3 coding DNA: TGCGCCAGCAGCTTGACAGGGCCCCTGAACACTGAAGCTTTCTTT.

V and J are TRBV20-1 and TRBJ2-3; D perhaps matches TRBD2 (7 bases). Per the germline V gene, CDR1 is DFQATT and CDR2 is SNEGSKA (reference sequence). The V and J ends lost 4 bases and 5 bases respectively, with 10 bases between them. The CDR3 runs 12 residues. The CDR3 region is CSAKRGQDTQYF. The CDR3 bases are TGCAGTGCTAAGCGGGGACAAGATACGCAGTATTTT.

Notes on this clonotype: A much larger clone lies one base from this, so it may be a read error. The rearrangement links TRBV28 to TRBJ2-7; 7 bases are shared with TRBD1. The CDR3 spans 15 residues. Germline CDR1 and CDR2: MDHEN and SYDVKM. CDR3 nucleotide sequence: TGTGCCAGCGGTTTATCCCAGGGGGTCTCCTACGAGCAGTACTTC. Protein sequence: CASGLSQGVSYEQYF.

Of note for this clonotype: A read error may explain this, as a much larger clone is one base away. The CDR3 nucleotides are TGTGCCAGCAGTTTATTAGCGGGAGTGTATAATGAGCAGTACTTC. It codes for CASSLLAGVYNEQYF. The rearrangement joins TRBV28 to TRBJ2-7, with 9 bases aligning to TRBD2. J gave up 7 bases and V 1 base, and 8 bases lay outside the gene matches. The CDR3 is 15 amino acids. Germline V gene sequence: CDR1 MDHEN, CDR2 SYDVKM.

V and J are TRBV11-2 and TRBJ2-3; maybe TRBD2 (7 bases). V lost 6 bases to trimming and J lost 1 base, with 20 bases between them. This CDR3 spans 17 amino acids. Germline assignment: CDR1 SGHAT and CDR2 FQNNGV. The CDR3 DNA is TGTGCCAGCAGGAGGGGGTTCCGGGAGGAAGGCACAGATACGCAGTATTTT. This sequence encodes CASRRGFREEGTDTQYF.

The rearrangement joins TRBV7-2 to TRBJ2-7; no clear D gene. The CDR3 covers 14 residues. Germline CDR1 SGHTA, CDR2 FQGNSA. Trimming removed 4 bases from V and 3 bases from J, with 13 bases in between. CDR3 sequence (DNA): TGTGCCAGCAGCTCTTATCCCGTGCGCTACGAGCAGTACTTC. Its translation: CASSSYPVRYEQYF.

Note on this clonotype: This may be a read error: a much more frequent sequence differs by one nucleotide. The chain is built from TRBV20-1 and TRBJ2-1; D is perhaps TRBD1 (5 bases). From germline, CDR1 is DFQATT and CDR2 SNEGSKA (reference sequence). The CDR3 extends over 13 amino acids. CDR3: CCANPQGHGEQFF. CDR3 bases: TGCTGTGCTAACCCTCAGGGCCACGGTGAGCAGTTCTTC.